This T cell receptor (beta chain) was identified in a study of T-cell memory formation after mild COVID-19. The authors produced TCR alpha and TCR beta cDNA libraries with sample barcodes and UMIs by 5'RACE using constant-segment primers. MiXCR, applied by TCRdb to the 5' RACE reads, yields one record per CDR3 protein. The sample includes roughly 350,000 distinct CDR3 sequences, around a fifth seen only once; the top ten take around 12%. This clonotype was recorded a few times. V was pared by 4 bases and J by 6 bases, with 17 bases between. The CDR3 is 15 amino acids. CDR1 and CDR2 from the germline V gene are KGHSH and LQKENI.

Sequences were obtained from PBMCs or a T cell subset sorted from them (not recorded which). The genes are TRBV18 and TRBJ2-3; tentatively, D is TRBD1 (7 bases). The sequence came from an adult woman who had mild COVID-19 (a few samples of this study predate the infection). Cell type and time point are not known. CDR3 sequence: CASSQSAGGLDTQYF. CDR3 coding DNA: TGTGCCAGCTCACAATCTGCAGGGGGACTCGATACGCAGTATTTT.